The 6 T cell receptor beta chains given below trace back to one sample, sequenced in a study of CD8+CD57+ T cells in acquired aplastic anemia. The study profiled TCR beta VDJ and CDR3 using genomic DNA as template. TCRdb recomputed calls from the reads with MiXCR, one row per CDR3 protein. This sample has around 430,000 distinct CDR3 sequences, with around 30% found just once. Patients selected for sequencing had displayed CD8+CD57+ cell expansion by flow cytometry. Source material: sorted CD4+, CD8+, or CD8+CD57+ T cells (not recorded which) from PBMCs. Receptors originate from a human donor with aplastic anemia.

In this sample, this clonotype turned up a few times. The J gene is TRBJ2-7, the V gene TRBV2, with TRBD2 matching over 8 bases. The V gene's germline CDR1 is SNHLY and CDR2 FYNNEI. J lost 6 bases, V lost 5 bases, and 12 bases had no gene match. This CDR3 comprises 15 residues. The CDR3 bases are TGTGCCAGCAGTTACGGGGGGGGCGGGGGCTTCGAGCAGTACTTC. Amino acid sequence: CASSYGGGGGFEQYF.

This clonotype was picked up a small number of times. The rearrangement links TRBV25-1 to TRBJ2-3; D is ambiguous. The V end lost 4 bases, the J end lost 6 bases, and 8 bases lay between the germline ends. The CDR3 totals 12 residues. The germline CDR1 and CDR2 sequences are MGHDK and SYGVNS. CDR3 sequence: CASSASLDTQYF. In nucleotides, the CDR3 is TGTGCCAGCAGTGCCTCATTGGATACGCAGTATTTT.

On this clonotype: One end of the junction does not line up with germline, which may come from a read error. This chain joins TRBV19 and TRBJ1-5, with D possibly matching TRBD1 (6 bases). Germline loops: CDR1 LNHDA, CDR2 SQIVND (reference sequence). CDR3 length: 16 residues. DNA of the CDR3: TGCGCCAGTAGTATTATGGCAGGGGCGGATAATCAGCCCCAGCATTTT. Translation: CASSIMAGADNQPQHF.

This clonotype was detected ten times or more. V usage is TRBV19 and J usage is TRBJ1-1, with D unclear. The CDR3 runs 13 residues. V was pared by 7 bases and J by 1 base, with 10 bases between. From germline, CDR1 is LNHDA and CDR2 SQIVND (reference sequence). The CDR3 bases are TGTGCCAGTAAGGAAATAAGGAACACTGAAGCTTTCTTT. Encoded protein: CASKEIRNTEAFF.

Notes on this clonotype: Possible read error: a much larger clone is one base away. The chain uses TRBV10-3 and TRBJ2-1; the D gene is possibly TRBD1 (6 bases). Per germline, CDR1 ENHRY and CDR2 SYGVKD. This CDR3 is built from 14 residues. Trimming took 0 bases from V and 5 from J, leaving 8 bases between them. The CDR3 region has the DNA TGTGCCATCAGTGAGTCACAGGGTCACAATGAGCAGTTCTTC. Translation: CAISESQGHNEQFF.

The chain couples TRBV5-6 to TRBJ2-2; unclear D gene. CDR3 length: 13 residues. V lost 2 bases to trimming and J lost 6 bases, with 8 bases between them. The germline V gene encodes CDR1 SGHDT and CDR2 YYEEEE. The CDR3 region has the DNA TGTGCCAGCAGCTTAAGAAGCTCCGGGGAGCTGTTTTTT. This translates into CASSLRSSGELFF.